One sample yielded the 19 T cell receptor beta chains listed below, sequenced in a study of blood T cell repertoires in COVID-19. Generated by immunoSEQ multiplex PCR, the TCRdb table keeps only in-frame clones and is missing some. The table lists fewer than 250,000 clones, 70% to 90% of them singletons. The sequenced sample consisted of peripheral blood. Receptor source: a woman in her sixties or seventies with active or convalescent COVID-19.

J is TRBJ2-5 and V is TRBV11-2; 8 bases agree with TRBD1. The CDR3 extends over 15 amino acids. Germline trimming cut 3 bases from V and 6 bases from J; bases unmatched to any gene: 9. CDR1 SGHAT and CDR2 FQNNGV come from the germline V gene. The DNA for the CDR3 is TGTGCCAGCAGCTTCGGGACAGGCCCTTCGAAGACCCAGTACTTC. It specifies CASSFGTGPSKTQYF.

This clone was counted once. A read error may produce the germline difference seen at one junction end. This chain connects TRBV6-1 to TRBJ1-4, with TRBD1 identical over 7 bases. This CDR3 comprises 14 residues. The germline gives CDR1 MNHNS, CDR2 SASEGT. The CDR3 protein is CASREGGSGEKLFF. CDR3 sequence (DNA): TGTGCCAGCAGGGAAGGGGGCAGTGGTGAAAAACTGTTTTTT.

The chain has TRBV2 and TRBJ1-2; weak D call: TRBD1 (5 bases). V dropped 8 bases and J dropped 7 bases, with 17 bases sitting between them. The CDR3 spans 13 residues. Germline V gives CDR1 SNHLY, CDR2 FYNNEI. CDR3 region: CASGAGLQSGYTF. Here the CDR3 DNA reads TGTGCCAGCGGGGCGGGGCTCCAGAGTGGCTACACCTTC. The whole variable domain, remainder taken from reference TRBV2 and TRBJ1-2, is EPEVTQTPSHQVTQMGQEVILRCVPISNHLYFYWYRQILGQKVEFLVSFYNNEISEKSEIFDDQFSVERPDGSNFTLKIRSTKLEDSAMYFCASGAGLQSGYTFGSGTRLTVV.

This chain uses TRBV10-1 with TRBJ2-7; the D is unclear. V lost 1 base to trimming and J lost 3 bases, with 10 bases between them. The germline gives CDR1 WNHNN, CDR2 SYGVQD (reference sequence). CDR3 length equals 14 residues. CDR3 DNA: TGCGCCAGCAGTGAGTGGCCGCTTATCTACGAGCAGTACTTC. Its protein product is CASSEWPLIYEQYF.

The chain carries TRBV3-1 (or the pseudogene TRBV3-2) and TRBJ1-3; D is unclear. V lost 6 bases and J lost 0, with 9 bases in between. The CDR3 has 14 residues. From germline, CDR1 is LGHDT and CDR2 YNNKEL (reference sequence). The CDR3 spells CASSLLISGNTIYF. The DNA for the CDR3 is TGTGCCAGCAGTCTCCTTATCTCTGGAAACACCATATATTTT.

The rearrangement uses TRBV18 and TRBJ1-3; D call uncertain. The CDR3 loop spans 14 amino acids. Trimming removed 0 bases at V and 2 bases at J, with 5 bases between. The germline V gene has CDR1 KGHSH and CDR2 LQKENI. The CDR3 loop is CASSPPPAGNTIYF. DNA for the CDR3: TGTGCCAGCTCACCACCCCCCGCTGGAAACACCATATATTTT.

This clone came up once. The chain carries TRBV27 and TRBJ2-7, with a possible D match to TRBD2 (5 bases). This CDR3 comprises 12 residues. The V gene lost 7 bases and the J gene lost 0 bases, with 7 bases spanning the gap. Germline CDR1 MNHEY, CDR2 SMNVEV (reference sequence). This CDR3 reads CASKGSSYEQYF. CDR3 coding DNA: TGTGCCAGCAAAGGGAGCTCCTACGAGCAGTACTTC.

The V and J genes are TRBV3-1 (or the pseudogene TRBV3-2) and TRBJ1-1, with 7 bases identical to TRBD1. Per germline, CDR1 LGHDT and CDR2 YNNKEL (reference sequence). This CDR3 has 13 residues. Trimming cost V 5 bases and J 5 bases; bases outside gene matches: 5. CDR3 in amino acids: CASSSQGSTEAFF. The CDR3 region has the DNA TGTGCCAGCAGCTCACAGGGGTCGACTGAAGCTTTCTTT.

This clone has only a few counts. The chain joins TRBV19 to TRBJ1-5, with 8 bases aligning to TRBD1. Losses at the gene ends were 7 bases for V and 2 bases for J; bases not matched to a gene: 4. The CDR3 spans 14 residues. Germline values: CDR1 LNHDA, CDR2 SQIVND (reference sequence). The CDR3 is CASTTGQGNQPQHF. The DNA of the CDR3 is TGTGCCAGTACCACGGGACAGGGCAATCAGCCCCAGCATTTT.

In the case of this clone: Germline and junction disagree at one end, which may indicate a read error. The chain has TRBV7-8 and TRBJ2-3, with 9 nucleotides matching TRBD2. The CDR3 spans 15 residues. The germline V gene has CDR1 SGHVS and CDR2 FQNEAQ. This CDR3 is CASSSTGTSKDTQYF. The DNA for the CDR3 is TGTGCCAGCAGCTCAACCGGGACTAGCAAAGATACGCAGTATTTT.

V is TRBV27 and J is TRBJ1-4; D perhaps matches TRBD1 (5 bases). The length of the CDR3 is 17 residues. Per germline, CDR1 MNHEY and CDR2 SMNVEV (reference sequence). V was shortened by 5 bases and J by 4 bases, with 20 bases between the two germline ends. CDR3 DNA sequence: TGTGCCAGCAGTCTCGCGAGAGGAACAGGCAATAATGAAAAACTGTTTTTT. This translates into CASSLARGTGNNEKLFF.

The J gene is TRBJ2-7, the V gene TRBV6-1; the D gene is possibly TRBD1 (5 bases). Looked up from germline, CDR1 is MNHNS and CDR2 is SASEGT. The CDR3 is 14 residues long. V shed 1 base and J shed 3 bases, with 10 bases lying between them. The CDR3 loop reads CASSEVPGIYEQYF. The CDR3 DNA sequence: TGTGCCAGCAGTGAAGTGCCAGGGATCTACGAGCAGTACTTC.

The genes are TRBV11-2 and TRBJ1-1; 9 bases are shared with TRBD1. Losses at the gene ends were 5 bases for V and 1 base for J; bases not matched to a gene: 5. The V gene's germline CDR1 is SGHAT and CDR2 FQNNGV. The CDR3 length is 15 residues. The CDR3 sequence: CASSGGGQGNTEAFF. The CDR3 DNA follows: TGTGCCAGCAGCGGGGGGGGACAGGGGAACACTGAAGCTTTCTTT. Using reference TRBV11-2 and TRBJ1-1 for the parts outside the CDR3, the full variable domain is EAGVAQSPRYKIIEKRQSVAFWCNPISGHATLYWYQQILGQGPKLLIQFQNNGVVDDSQLPKDRFSAERLKGVDSTLKIQPAKLEDSAVYLCASSGGGQGNTEAFFGQGTRLTVV.

The CDR3 is CASSHLPGQNEKLFF. CDR3 sequence (DNA): TGCGCCAGCAGCCATCTTCCGGGACAGAATGAAAAACTGTTTTTT. V is TRBV4-1 and J is TRBJ1-4, with 7 nucleotides matching TRBD1. Losses at the gene ends were 3 bases for V and 5 bases for J; bases not matched to a gene: 6. Germline CDR1 and CDR2: MGHRA and YSYEKL. This CDR3 has 15 residues.

This sequence joins TRBV7-9 and TRBJ1-1; D is ambiguous. V shed 5 bases and J shed 1 base, with 14 bases lying between them. Germline CDR1 SEHNR, CDR2 FQNEAQ (reference sequence). CDR3 length: 15 residues. The CDR3 spells CASSPNGLSNTEAFF. The CDR3 DNA follows: TGTGCCAGCAGCCCCAACGGGTTATCGAACACTGAAGCTTTCTTT.

This clone is a singleton in its sample. This chain uses TRBV4-1 with TRBJ1-2; 7 nucleotides align to TRBD1. Per the germline V gene, CDR1 is MGHRA and CDR2 is YSYEKL. The CDR3 is 14 residues long. V was clipped by 1 base and J by 7 bases; unmatched bases: 6. The DNA of the CDR3 is TGCGCCAGCAGCCAAGTTGACAGGGTGGGTGGCTACACCTTC. Its protein is CASSQVDRVGGYTF.

This chain uses TRBV5-5 with TRBJ1-2; D perhaps matches TRBD1 (5 bases). The germline V and J ends were trimmed by 0 bases and 5 bases, with 17 bases remaining between them. This CDR3 region has 16 residues. CDR1 is SGHKS, CDR2 YYEKEE, per germline (reference sequence). CDR3 sequence: CASSLAGGIYGYGYTF. The DNA of the CDR3 is TGTGCCAGCAGCTTGGCCGGGGGGATTTATGGTTATGGCTACACCTTC.

The CDR3 protein is CASSPKTSGTNTGELFF. CDR3 DNA: TGTGCCAGCAGCCCTAAGACTAGCGGGACTAACACCGGGGAGCTGTTTTTT. J is TRBJ2-2 and V is TRBV11-3; 11 nucleotides align to TRBD2. The V and J ends lost 5 bases and 2 bases, in that order; junction bases with no gene match: 7. CDR1 and CDR2 (germline): SGHNT, YENEEA. This CDR3 has 17 residues.

The chain links TRBV6-5 to TRBJ2-7, with 12 bases lining up with TRBD2. Germline assignment: CDR1 MNHEY and CDR2 SVGAGI. CDR3 size: 14 residues. V was pared by 7 bases and J by 3 bases, with 4 bases of the junction left unmatched. For the CDR3, the DNA is TGTGCCAGCATCCTGACTAGCGGGAGCTACGAGCAGTACTTC. Amino acids: CASILTSGSYEQYF.